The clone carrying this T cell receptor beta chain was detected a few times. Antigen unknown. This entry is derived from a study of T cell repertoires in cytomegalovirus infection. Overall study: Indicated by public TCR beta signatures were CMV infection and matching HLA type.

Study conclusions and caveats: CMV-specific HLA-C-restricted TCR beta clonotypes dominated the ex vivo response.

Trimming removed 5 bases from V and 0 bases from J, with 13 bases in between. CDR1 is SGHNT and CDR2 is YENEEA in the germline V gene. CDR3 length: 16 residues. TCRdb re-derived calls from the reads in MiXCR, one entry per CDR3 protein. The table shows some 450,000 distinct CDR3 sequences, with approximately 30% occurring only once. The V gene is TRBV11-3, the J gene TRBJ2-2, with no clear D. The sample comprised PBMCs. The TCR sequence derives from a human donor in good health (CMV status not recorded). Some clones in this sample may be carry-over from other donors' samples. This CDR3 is CASSPGPISNTGELFF. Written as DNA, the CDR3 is TGTGCCAGCAGCCCGGGCCCGATTTCGAACACCGGGGAGCTGTTTTTT.